These 20 T cell receptor beta chains came from one sample sequenced in a study of blood T cells in healthy people across ages. A second about 7 to 11 cycle PCR used barcoded and J-beta primers. TCRdb used MiXCR to reprocess the 5' RACE reads, holding one entry per CDR3 protein. The table lists fewer than 1,200,000 distinct CDR3 sequences, roughly a quarter of them singletons, with less than 0.75% in the top ten. The same sample was also studied in work on T cells of mothers and their children.

Sequenced sample: blood. The receptor source for this set is a girl aged 2-9 years in good health.

This chain joins TRBV29-1 and TRBJ2-5, with D possibly matching TRBD2 (6 bases). CDR3 length: 14 amino acids. Trimming left V 7 bases short and J 5 bases short, with 20 bases between. Germline CDR1 reads SQVTM; CDR2 reads ANQGSEA. The chain's CDR3 is CSAQGLLRRETQYF. The CDR3 DNA is TGCAGCGCTCAGGGACTTCTCCGGCGGGAGACCCAGTACTTC.

In its sample, this clonotype was seen a few times. The J gene is TRBJ1-1, the V gene TRBV9; D unclear. Trimming removed 3 bases from V and 3 bases from J, with 6 bases in between. Germline CDR1 SGDLS, CDR2 YYNGEE. This CDR3 is built from 12 residues. The DNA for the CDR3 is TGTGCCAGCAGCGCATGGGACACTGAAGCTTTCTTT. This translates into CASSAWDTEAFF. The complete variable domain, with remaining parts taken from reference TRBV9 and TRBJ1-1, reads DSGVTQTPKHLITATGQRVTLRCSPRSGDLSVYWYQQSLDQGLQFLIQYYNGEERAKGNILERFSAQQFPDLHSELNLSSLELGDSALYFCASSAWDTEAFFGQGTRLTVV.

Worth noting for this clonotype: Its ends do not fully match the called genes, so a read error is possible. J is TRBJ2-7 and V is TRBV11-1; D ambiguous. The germline gives CDR1 SGHAT, CDR2 FQDESV (reference sequence). The CDR3 contains 13 residues. The DNA of the CDR3 is TGTGCCAGCAGCTTTGGCTATAACTACGAGCGGTACTTC. Residues: CASSFGYNYERYF. The full variable domain, rest sourced from reference TRBV11-1 and TRBJ2-7, is EAEVAQSPRYKITEKSQAVAFWCDPISGHATLYWYRQILGQGPELLVQFQDESVVDDSQLPKDRFSAERLKGVDSTLKIQPAELGDSAMYLCASSFGYNYERYFGPGTRLTVT.

This chain uses TRBV7-9 with TRBJ2-5; TRBD2 might be the D (6 bases). Matching the DNA end better, TRBJ2-1 makes the J call doubtful. The CDR3 extends over 15 amino acids. The V gene's germline CDR1 is SEHNR and CDR2 FQNEAQ (reference sequence). The CDR3 region has the DNA TGTGCCAGCAGCCCCCGCCCGGGAGCTGACAATGAGCAGTTCTTC. This translates into CASSPRPGADNEQFF.

This chain connects TRBV6-2 or TRBV6-3 to TRBJ1-5; tentatively, D is TRBD1 (6 bases). Germline V gene data show CDR1 as MNHEY and CDR2 as SVGEGT. The CDR3 length is 15 residues. V was trimmed by 4 bases and J by 2 bases, leaving 12 bases between them. In DNA form, the CDR3 reads TGTGCCAGCAGTTCGGGCGGGGGCGGCAATCAGCCCCAGCATTTT. Protein product: CASSSGGGGNQPQHF.

The chain carries TRBV29-1 and TRBJ2-3; D unresolved. The CDR3 contains 13 residues. Germline CDR1 and CDR2: SQVTM and ANQGSEA. V was pared by 7 bases and J by 1 base, with 12 bases between. CDR3 coding DNA: TGCAGCGCAAAAGGGCGCGGCACAGATACGCAGTATTTT. Amino acids: CSAKGRGTDTQYF.

The gene calls are TRBV18 and TRBJ1-5; D is unclear. The CDR3 extends over 14 amino acids. V was cut by 3 bases and J by 0 bases, with 6 bases left in between. CDR1 is KGHSH, CDR2 LQKENI, per germline. The CDR3 sequence is CASSPVNSNQPQHF. The CDR3 coding sequence is TGTGCCAGCTCACCGGTTAATAGCAATCAGCCCCAGCATTTT.

This clonotype was picked up many times. J is TRBJ2-7 and V is TRBV28; D could derive from TRBD1 or TRBD2 (6 bases each). CDR3 size: 15 residues. V was trimmed by 5 bases and J by 0 bases, leaving 14 bases between them. Germline V gene data show CDR1 as MDHEN and CDR2 as SYDVKM. The CDR3 spells CASSPGVDSSYEQYF. Written as DNA, the CDR3 is TGTGCCAGCAGTCCGGGGGTGGACAGCTCCTACGAGCAGTACTTC.

The chain recombines TRBV10-3 with TRBJ2-1; the match to TRBD1 covers 7 bases. The CDR3 totals 16 residues. Germline trimming cut 10 bases from V and 4 bases from J; bases unmatched to any gene: 16. Germline V gene sequence: CDR1 ENHRY, CDR2 SYGVKD. CDR3 protein: CATKGRNRDSYNEQFF. The CDR3 region has the DNA TGTGCCACAAAGGGGCGAAACCGGGACAGTTACAATGAGCAGTTCTTC.

This clonotype came up a few times. The genes are TRBV11-2 and TRBJ2-2; tentatively, D is TRBD2 (6 bases). Germline V gene sequence: CDR1 SGHAT, CDR2 FQNNGV. Trimming pared 8 bases from V and 5 bases from J, leaving 18 bases between. The CDR3 consists of 15 residues. The DNA for the CDR3 is TGTGCCAGCGCCCTATTTGCGGGAAATACCGGGGAGCTGTTTTTT. It translates to CASALFAGNTGELFF.

V gene TRBV27 combines with J gene TRBJ1-2; a possible D gene is TRBD1 (5 bases). The CDR3 runs to 13 residues. V lost 5 bases to trimming and J lost 6 bases, with 13 bases between them. Germline V CDR1 and CDR2: MNHEY, SMNVEV (reference sequence). CDR3 protein: CASSPRGGDGYTF. In DNA, the CDR3 is TGTGCCAGCAGTCCCCGGGGGGGGGATGGCTACACCTTC.

This clonotype has more than one count but fewer than ten. The chain couples TRBV3-1 to TRBJ2-5; D unresolved. With 0 bases removed from V and 7 bases from J, the gap between germline ends came to 12 bases. Germline CDR1 reads LGHDT; CDR2 reads YNNKEL (reference sequence). The CDR3 length is 14 residues. The CDR3 loop reads CASSQDQFKRTQYF. The DNA of the CDR3 is TGTGCCAGCAGCCAAGATCAGTTCAAAAGGACCCAGTACTTC.

Only a few counts were recorded for this clonotype. The V gene is TRBV11-2, the J gene TRBJ2-7, with D uncertain. Germline V CDR1 and CDR2: SGHAT, FQNNGV. This CDR3 has 13 amino acids. V was shortened by 4 bases and J by 6 bases, with 13 bases between the two germline ends. The CDR3 DNA is TGTGCCAGCAGCTCCCTTCGCGGCTTCGAGCAGTACTTC. Translation: CASSSLRGFEQYF.

This chain links TRBV12-3 or TRBV12-4 with TRBJ2-1; D tentatively reads TRBD1 or TRBD2 (5 bases each). V was pared by 6 bases and J by 11 bases, with 20 bases between. CDR3 size: 14 residues. As DNA, the CDR3 is TGTGCCAGCAGCGAGGGGCCAGGGTCCCGCAAGCAGTTCTTC. Encoded protein: CASSEGPGSRKQFF.

A few counts support this clonotype. This rearrangement joins TRBV7-2 to TRBJ1-1, with unresolved D. Trimming removed 6 bases at V and 5 bases at J, with 16 bases between. Germline V gene sequence: CDR1 SGHTA, CDR2 FQGNSA. The CDR3 runs to 14 residues. CDR3 region: CASSGRGGRTEAFF. The CDR3 nucleotides read TGTGCCAGCAGTGGGCGGGGAGGTCGGACTGAAGCTTTCTTT.

J is TRBJ2-1 and V is TRBV6-5; 7 nucleotides agree with TRBD1. The closer fit of TRBJ2-7 to the DNA end suggests the J call may be wrong. The CDR3 has 15 residues. The germline V gene encodes CDR1 MNHEY and CDR2 SVGAGI. CDR3 residues: CASRGARDSYYEQYF. DNA for the CDR3: TGTGCCAGCAGGGGGGCCCGGGACAGCTATTACGAGCAGTACTTC.

This clonotype has only one observation. The chain combines TRBV7-3 with TRBJ2-1; TRBD2 agrees at 9 bases. Trimming at V came to 8 bases and at J to 10 bases, leaving 12 bases not matched to a gene. This CDR3 contains 14 residues. Germline V gene sequence: CDR1 SGHTA, CDR2 FQGTGA. The CDR3 coding sequence is TGTGCCAGCTCCCCGACTAGCGGTGGGCGGGAGCAGTTCTTC. Residues: CASSPTSGGREQFF.

The chain uses TRBV20-1 and TRBJ2-4; either TRBD1 or TRBD2 may fit D (7 bases each). The CDR3 has 15 amino acids. From germline, CDR1 is DFQATT and CDR2 SNEGSKA (reference sequence). V was pared by 0 bases and J by 9 bases, with 18 bases between. CDR3 coding DNA: TGCAGTGCTAGAGATTGGAGGTGGGAGGGGGCCATTCAGTACTTC. Protein sequence: CSARDWRWEGAIQYF.

The V call is TRBV6-2 or TRBV6-3, the J call TRBJ2-5, with 8 bases fitting TRBD2. The DNA end is more similar to TRBJ2-7, so the J call may be wrong. Germline V gene lookup returns CDR1 MNHEY and CDR2 SVGEGT. The CDR3 consists of 14 residues. CDR3: CASSYSGASYEQYF. CDR3 in DNA: TGTGCCAGCAGTTATAGCGGGGCCTCCTACGAGCAGTACTTC.

This clonotype occurred a few times. The genes are TRBV18 and TRBJ2-1; 8 bases fit TRBD2. Germline V gene lookup returns CDR1 KGHSH and CDR2 LQKENI. The CDR3 is 16 residues long. The junction had 2 bases not matched to a gene; V was cut back by 1 base and J by 0 bases. The CDR3 spells CASSPLGTSSYNEQFF. The DNA for the CDR3 is TGTGCCAGCTCACCACTAGGGACTAGCTCCTACAATGAGCAGTTCTTC.